The sequence of this TCR beta chain was determined in a study of CD8 T cells in Susac syndrome. The RNA input was 0.5 to 1 ug, and it was reverse transcribed with random hexamers. TCRdb redid the calling of the immunoSEQ multiplex PCR reads with MiXCR, one entry per CDR3 protein. In the table there are roughly 150,000 distinct CDR3 sequences, 90% to 95% of which are singletons. Source material: CD4+ T cells from PBMCs. The receptor was isolated from a human donor with Susac syndrome.

CDR3: CASQLTETAYGYTF. The CDR3 DNA reads TGCGCCAGTCAACTAACGGAGACAGCCTATGGCTACACCTTC. This chain connects TRBV10-2 to TRBJ1-2; maybe TRBD1 (5 bases). The germline V gene has CDR1 WSHSY and CDR2 SAAADI. This CDR3 is 14 amino acids long. The V end lost 9 bases, the J end lost 4 bases, and 18 bases lay between the germline ends.